Listed below are T cell receptor beta chains from one sample, sequenced in a study of early T cells in non-severe SARS-CoV-2 infection. TCRdb re-derived calls from the 5' RACE reads in MiXCR, one entry per CDR3 protein. The sample includes under 85,000 distinct CDR3 sequences, roughly 12% of them seen just once. The material was whole blood, obtained at baseline. Receptor source: an adult who was a healthcare worker with PCR-confirmed SARS-CoV-2 infection or an uninfected control (not recorded which). The donor label of this sample is uncertain. CDR3s include the opening cysteine and the closing phenylalanine or tryptophan. Fields, in order: J gene, clone size, D gene, V gene, CDR3 protein, CDR3 DNA. D genes are given only for firm matches. The size entry is marked missing in some rows and otherwise reads once, few, many or a size class.

TRBJ1-1	many	-	TRBV2	CASIGRGSSTEAFF	TGTGCCAGCATTGGCAGGGGAAGTAGCACTGAAGCTTTCTTT
TRBJ2-2	few	-	TRBV19	CASSWSSTGELFF	TGTGCCAGTAGTTGGTCGAGCACCGGGGAGCTGTTTTTT
TRBJ1-1	-	-	TRBV5-1	CASSPDRSEAFF	TGCGCCAGCAGTCCCGACAGGAGTGAAGCTTTCTTT
TRBJ2-1	few	TRBD1	TRBV25-1	CASSPTTGASYNEQFF	TGTGCCAGCAGCCCTACGACAGGGGCGTCCTACAATGAGCAGTTCTTC
TRBJ2-3	-	-	TRBV6-5	CASSPRRGNTDTQYF	TGTGCCAGCAGCCCAAGGCGGGGAAACACAGATACGCAGTATTTT
TRBJ1-1	few	-	TRBV5-1	CASSSDPNTEAFF	TGCGCCAGCAGCTCGGACCCGAACACTGAAGCTTTCTTT
TRBJ2-2	-	-	TRBV21-1	CASGARDAWPGELFF	TGTGCCAGCGGGGCAAGGGACGCCTGGCCCGGGGAGCTGTTTTTT
TRBJ2-1	-	-	TRBV27	CASSLNTYNEQFF	TGTGCCAGCAGTTTGAACACTTACAATGAGCAGTTCTTC
TRBJ2-1	-	-	TRBV14	CASNPYGKNEQFF	TGTGCCAGCAACCCCTACGGGAAGAATGAGCAGTTCTTC
TRBJ2-7	-	-	TRBV6-5	CASSFSAASSYEQYF	TGTGCCAGCAGTTTCTCAGCGGCTAGCTCCTACGAGCAGTACTTC
TRBJ2-5	few	-	TRBV11-2	CASSLFWQGGQETQYF	TGTGCCAGCAGCTTATTCTGGCAGGGGGGACAAGAGACCCAGTACTTC
TRBJ2-7	few	-	TRBV4-1	CASSQGRTSTYEQYF	TGCGCCAGCAGCCAAGGGAGGACGTCTACCTACGAGCAGTACTTC
TRBJ1-2	-	-	TRBV14	CASSQVPNFGIYGYTF	TGTGCCAGCAGCCAAGTCCCAAATTTCGGGATCTATGGCTACACCTTC
TRBJ1-5	-	TRBD1	TRBV7-2	CASSRDRENQPHHF	TGTGCCAGCAGCCGGGACAGGGAGAATCAGCCCCACCATTTT
TRBJ2-2	few	TRBD2	TRBV2	CASSPWGGADTGELFF	TGTGCCAGCAGCCCTTGGGGGGGAGCAGACACCGGGGAGCTGTTTTTT
TRBJ2-3	-	-	TRBV12-5	CASGPGRTATDTQYF	TGTGCTAGTGGCCCGGGACGGACGGCCACAGATACGCAGTATTTT
TRBJ2-1	many	TRBD1	TRBV10-3	CAIRPGQGADQSYNEQFF	TGTGCCATCAGACCGGGACAGGGGGCTGATCAGTCCTACAATGAGCAGTTCTTC
TRBJ2-3	-	-	TRBV7-7	CASSLGLSGTDTQYF	TGTGCCAGCAGCTTAGGTCTCTCCGGAACAGATACGCAGTATTTT
TRBJ1-6	many	TRBD1	TRBV5-1	CASSWYRGDNSPLHF	TGCGCCAGCAGCTGGTACAGGGGAGATAATTCACCCCTCCACTTT
TRBJ2-1	few	TRBD2	TRBV12-3/TRBV12-4	CASSPGLAGDEQFF	TGTGCCAGCAGTCCGGGACTAGCGGGTGATGAGCAGTTCTTC
TRBJ2-7	-	TRBD1	TRBV29-1	CSGGTGDEQYF	TGCAGCGGTGGGACAGGGGACGAGCAGTACTTC
TRBJ2-1	-	TRBD2	TRBV20-1	CSASRPSGSGEQFF	TGCAGTGCTAGTCGCCCTAGCGGGAGTGGTGAGCAGTTCTTC
TRBJ2-2	many	-	TRBV11-2	CASKFIGELFF	TGTGCCAGCAAGTTTATCGGGGAGCTGTTTTTT
TRBJ2-3	few	TRBD2	TRBV20-1	CSAGQAGSTDTQYF	TGCAGTGCTGGTCAAGCGGGGAGCACAGATACGCAGTATTTT
TRBJ2-2	-	-	TRBV6-6	CASSPTTGELFF	TGTGCCAGCAGCCCCACCACCGGGGAGCTGTTTTTT
TRBJ2-7	few	TRBD1	TRBV7-9	CASSGYRGLGEQYF	TGTGCCAGCAGCGGATACAGGGGGCTTGGGGAGCAGTACTTC
TRBJ2-1	few	TRBD2	TRBV10-3	CAISLPFGLAGGNEQFF	TGTGCCATCAGTCTTCCTTTCGGACTAGCGGGGGGAAATGAGCAGTTCTTC
TRBJ1-2	few	-	TRBV5-6	CASSLAHGYTF	TGTGCCAGCAGCTTGGCGCATGGCTACACCTTC
TRBJ2-7	many	-	TRBV29-1	CSVGTGYSYEQYF	TGCAGCGTGGGGACTGGTTACTCCTACGAGCAGTACTTC
TRBJ2-7	many	-	TRBV12-3/TRBV12-4	CASSPRPYSEQYF	TGTGCCAGCAGTCCGCGGCCCTATTCAGAGCAGTACTTC
TRBJ1-2	-	TRBD1	TRBV20-1	CSARAGTVTNYGYTF	TGCAGTGCTAGAGCGGGGACAGTCACTAACTATGGCTACACCTTC
TRBJ2-5	-	-	TRBV5-1	CASSLDTGSEETQYF	TGCGCCAGCAGCTTGGATACAGGGTCGGAGGAGACCCAGTACTTC
TRBJ2-7	-	-	TRBV5-6	CASSLTGTATYEQYF	TGTGCCAGCAGCTTGACCGGGACGGCAACCTACGAGCAGTACTTC
TRBJ1-2	-	-	TRBV2	CASSYGGGYTF	TGTGCCAGCAGTTACGGGGGGGGCTACACCTTC
TRBJ2-3	-	-	TRBV7-8	CASSHIRPYTDTQYF	TGTGCCAGCAGCCATATCCGGCCCTACACAGATACGCAGTATTTT
TRBJ2-1	few	-	TRBV9	CASSPNGAGYNEQFF	TGTGCCAGCAGCCCTAATGGCGCGGGTTACAATGAGCAGTTCTTC
TRBJ1-5	-	-	TRBV5-6	CASSHRGGFSNQPQHF	TGTGCCAGCAGCCACCGAGGAGGGTTTAGCAATCAGCCCCAGCATTTT
TRBJ1-1	few	-	TRBV5-1	CASRLSAQVDTEAFF	TGCGCCAGCCGACTTTCCGCGCAGGTGGACACTGAAGCTTTCTTT
TRBJ2-7	-	TRBD2	TRBV13	CASSSGLAGGPFREQYF	TGTGCCAGCAGCTCCGGACTAGCGGGAGGCCCTTTTCGAGAGCAGTACTTC
TRBJ1-2	few	TRBD1	TRBV11-2	CASTLLRGDLGYTF	TGTGCCAGCACCCTACTCAGGGGGGATCTAGGCTACACCTTC
TRBJ2-4	many	-	TRBV19	CASSIVQAPKNIQYF	TGTGCCAGTAGTATAGTCCAGGCTCCCAAAAACATTCAGTACTTC
TRBJ2-3	-	-	TRBV3-1	CASSPQGSADTQYF	TGTGCCAGCAGCCCCCAAGGGTCAGCAGATACGCAGTATTTT
TRBJ2-3	few	-	TRBV7-9	CASSSGRGNLLASTDTQYF	TGTGCCAGCAGCTCGGGACGGGGGAACCTCCTAGCTAGCACAGATACGCAGTATTTT
TRBJ2-2	few	TRBD2	TRBV5-1	CASSTPSGNTGELFF	TGCGCCAGCAGTACTCCTAGCGGAAACACCGGGGAGCTGTTTTTT
TRBJ1-1	-	-	TRBV9	CASSVGGMRNTEAFF	TGTGCCAGCAGCGTAGGCGGGATGCGGAACACTGAAGCTTTCTTT
TRBJ2-5	many	-	TRBV20-1	CSAAPGQETQYF	TGCAGTGCTGCCCCCGGCCAAGAGACCCAGTACTTC
TRBJ1-4	many	-	TRBV4-1	CASSQDAGYREKLFF	TGCGCCAGCAGCCAAGATGCAGGGTATCGGGAAAAACTGTTTTTT
TRBJ1-1	few	TRBD1	TRBV27	CASSLTGENTEAFF	TGTGCCAGCAGTTTAACAGGGGAGAACACTGAAGCTTTCTTT
TRBJ2-3	few	-	TRBV7-6	CASSFTGEADTQYF	TGTGCCAGCAGCTTCACGGGAGAAGCAGATACGCAGTATTTT
TRBJ2-7	few	-	TRBV29-1	CSVTPAGMAYEQYF	TGCAGCGTTACTCCGGCGGGAATGGCCTACGAGCAGTACTTC
TRBJ1-4	few	-	TRBV6-6	CASSNGLTVNEKLFF	TGTGCCAGCTCCAATGGCCTTACGGTTAATGAAAAACTGTTTTTT
TRBJ1-1	many	-	TRBV27	CASSLSRAMNTEAFF	TGTGCCAGCAGTTTATCGAGGGCAATGAACACTGAAGCTTTCTTT
TRBJ2-5	-	TRBD2	TRBV27	CASGVGTSVQETQYF	TGTGCCAGCGGAGTTGGGACTAGCGTACAAGAGACCCAGTACTTC